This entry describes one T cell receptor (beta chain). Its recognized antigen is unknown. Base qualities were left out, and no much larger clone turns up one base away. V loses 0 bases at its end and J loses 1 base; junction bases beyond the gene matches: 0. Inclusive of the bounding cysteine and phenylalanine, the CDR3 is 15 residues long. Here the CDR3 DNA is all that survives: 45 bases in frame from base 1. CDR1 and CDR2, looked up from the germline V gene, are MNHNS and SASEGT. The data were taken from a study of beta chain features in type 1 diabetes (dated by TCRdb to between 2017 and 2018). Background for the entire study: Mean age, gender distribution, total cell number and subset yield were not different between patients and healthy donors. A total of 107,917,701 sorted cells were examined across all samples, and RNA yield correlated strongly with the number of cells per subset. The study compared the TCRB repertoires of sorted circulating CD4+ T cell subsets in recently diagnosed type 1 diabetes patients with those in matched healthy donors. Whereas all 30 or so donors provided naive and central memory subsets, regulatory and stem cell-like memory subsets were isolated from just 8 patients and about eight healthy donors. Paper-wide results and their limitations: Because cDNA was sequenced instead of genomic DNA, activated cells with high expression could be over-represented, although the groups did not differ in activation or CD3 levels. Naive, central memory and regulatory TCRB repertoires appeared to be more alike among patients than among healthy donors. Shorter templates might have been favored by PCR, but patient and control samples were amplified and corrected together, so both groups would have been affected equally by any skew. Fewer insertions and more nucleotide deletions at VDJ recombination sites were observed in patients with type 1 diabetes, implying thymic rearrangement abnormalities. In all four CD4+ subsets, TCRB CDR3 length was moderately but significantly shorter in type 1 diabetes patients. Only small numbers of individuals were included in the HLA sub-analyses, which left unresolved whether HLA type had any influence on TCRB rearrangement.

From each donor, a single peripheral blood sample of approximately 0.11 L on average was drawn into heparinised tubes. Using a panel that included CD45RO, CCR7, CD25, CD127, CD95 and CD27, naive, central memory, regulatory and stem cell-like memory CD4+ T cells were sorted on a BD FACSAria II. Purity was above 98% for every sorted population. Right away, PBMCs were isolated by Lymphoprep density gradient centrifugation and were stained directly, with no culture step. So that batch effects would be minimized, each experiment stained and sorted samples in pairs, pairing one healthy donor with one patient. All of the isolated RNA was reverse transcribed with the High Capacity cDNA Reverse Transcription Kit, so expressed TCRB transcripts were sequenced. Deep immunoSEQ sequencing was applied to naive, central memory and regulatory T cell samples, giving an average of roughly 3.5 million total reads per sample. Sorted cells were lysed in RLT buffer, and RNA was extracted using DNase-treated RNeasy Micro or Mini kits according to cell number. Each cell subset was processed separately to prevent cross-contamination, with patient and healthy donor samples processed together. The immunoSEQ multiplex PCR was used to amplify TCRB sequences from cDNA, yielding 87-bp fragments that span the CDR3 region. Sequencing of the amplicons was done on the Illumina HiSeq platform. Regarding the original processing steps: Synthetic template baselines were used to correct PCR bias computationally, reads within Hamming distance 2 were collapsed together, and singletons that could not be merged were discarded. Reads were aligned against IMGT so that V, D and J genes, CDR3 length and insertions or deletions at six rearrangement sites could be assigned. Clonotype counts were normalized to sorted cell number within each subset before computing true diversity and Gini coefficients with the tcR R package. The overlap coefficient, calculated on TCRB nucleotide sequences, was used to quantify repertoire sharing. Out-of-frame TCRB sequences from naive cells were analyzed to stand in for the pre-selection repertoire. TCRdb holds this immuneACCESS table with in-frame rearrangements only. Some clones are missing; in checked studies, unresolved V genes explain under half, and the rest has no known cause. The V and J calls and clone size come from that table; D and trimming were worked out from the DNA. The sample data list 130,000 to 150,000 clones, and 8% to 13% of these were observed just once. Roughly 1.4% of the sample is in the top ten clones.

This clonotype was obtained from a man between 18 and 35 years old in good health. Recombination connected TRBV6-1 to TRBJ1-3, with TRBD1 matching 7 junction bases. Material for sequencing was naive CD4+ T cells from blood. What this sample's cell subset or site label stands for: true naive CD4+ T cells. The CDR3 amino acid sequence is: CASSEATGSGNTIYF. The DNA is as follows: TGTGCCAGCAGTGAAGCGACAGGGTCTGGAAACACCATATATTTT.